A single sample gave rise to the 8 T cell receptor beta chains below, sequenced in a study of T cells in Graves' hyperthyroidism and ophthalmopathy. Amplified TCR beta CDR3 regions derived from RNA transcripts. The HTBI primer set drove a first-round RT-PCR of the TCR CDR3. Each CDR3 protein gets one entry after TCRdb re-called the multiplex PCR reads with MiXCR. The sample includes approximately 600,000 distinct CDR3 sequences, about a fifth seen only once; the top ten take about 34%. Sequencing used blood. These TCRs come from a man aged 30 to 45 with Graves' ophthalmopathy.

V and J are TRBV9 and TRBJ1-1; no definite D call. The CDR3 contains 15 residues. Trimming shortened V by 0 bases and J by 4 bases, and 13 bases separated the two germline ends. Germline CDR1 SGDLS, CDR2 YYNGEE. The CDR3 region is CASSVAVALGTEAFF. DNA for the CDR3: TGTGCCAGCAGCGTAGCGGTCGCACTAGGCACTGAAGCTTTCTTT.

This clonotype was counted only a few times. The rearrangement links TRBV29-1 to TRBJ2-3; D unresolved. CDR1 SQVTM and CDR2 ANQGSEA come from the germline V gene. This CDR3 has 12 amino acids. The ends were cut back, 5 bases at V and 2 bases at J, with 8 bases in the middle. The CDR3: CSVWRNTDTQYF. Written as DNA, the CDR3 is TGCAGCGTTTGGAGAAACACAGATACGCAGTATTTT.

J is TRBJ2-7 and V is TRBV28, with D unresolved. CDR1 and CDR2 (germline): MDHEN, SYDVKM. The CDR3 runs 13 residues. The V and J ends lost 6 bases and 1 base respectively, with 10 bases between them. DNA of the CDR3: TGTGCCAGCAGCGGTCGGGCGTCCTACGAGCAGTACTTC. It translates to CASSGRASYEQYF.

This chain uses TRBV29-1 with TRBJ2-2, with D unresolved. The CDR3 is made up of 12 amino acids. CDR1 is SQVTM and CDR2 is ANQGSEA in the germline V gene. V lost 2 bases to trimming and J lost 4 bases, with 5 bases between them. The CDR3 nucleotides read TGCAGCGTTGAACACGGCACCGGGGAGCTGTTTTTT. This gives the protein CSVEHGTGELFF.

The table lists this clonotype with many counts. The genes are TRBV18 and TRBJ2-5; maybe TRBD2 (5 bases). Germline lookup yields CDR1 KGHSH and CDR2 LQKENI. Trimming removed 3 bases at V and 6 bases at J, with 14 bases between. The CDR3 has 14 amino acids. The CDR3, as DNA: TGTGCCAGCTCACCCGGGGTTGGGGTGAAGACCCAGTACTTC. It translates to CASSPGVGVKTQYF.

The table lists this clonotype with many counts. The rearrangement links TRBV20-1 to TRBJ1-5, with D possibly being TRBD1 (6 bases). Trimming stripped 5 bases from V and 0 bases from J, with 20 bases between. The CDR3 runs 17 residues. In germline, CDR1 is DFQATT, CDR2 SNEGSKA (reference sequence). The CDR3 reads CSAVYPLTGLSNQPQHF. The DNA for the CDR3 is TGCAGTGCTGTTTATCCACTTACAGGGCTTAGCAATCAGCCCCAGCATTTT.

Comments on this clonotype: This may be a read error: a much more frequent sequence differs by one nucleotide. V gene TRBV12-3 or TRBV12-4 combines with J gene TRBJ2-5; possibly TRBD2 for D (5 bases). The CDR3 consists of 13 residues. V was cut by 3 bases and J by 7 bases, with 12 bases left in between. The CDR3 DNA is TGTGCCAGCAGTTTCGGGGAGCGGCCGACCCAGTACTTC. Translating gives CASSFGERPTQYF.

Regarding this clonotype: The junction does not match germline at one end; this may be a read error. The chain employs TRBV11-2 and TRBJ2-7, with TRBD1 identical over 9 bases. The CDR3 length is 16 residues. The germline V gene has CDR1 SGHAT and CDR2 FQNNGV. As DNA, the CDR3 is TGTGCCAGCAGCTTAGACTTGGGACAGGGTGGCCACGATCAGTACTTC. Protein sequence: CASSLDLGQGGHDQYF.